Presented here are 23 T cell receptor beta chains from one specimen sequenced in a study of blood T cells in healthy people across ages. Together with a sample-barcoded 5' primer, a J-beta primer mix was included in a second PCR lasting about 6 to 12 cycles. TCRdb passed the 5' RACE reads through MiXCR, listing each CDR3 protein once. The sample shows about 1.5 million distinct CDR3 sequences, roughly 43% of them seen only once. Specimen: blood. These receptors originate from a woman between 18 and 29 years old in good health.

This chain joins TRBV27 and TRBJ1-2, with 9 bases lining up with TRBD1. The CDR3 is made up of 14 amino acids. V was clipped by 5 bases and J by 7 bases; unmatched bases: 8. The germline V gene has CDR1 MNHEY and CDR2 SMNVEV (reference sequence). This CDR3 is CASSPTQGALGYTF. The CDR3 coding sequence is TGTGCCAGCAGTCCTACACAGGGGGCGCTTGGCTACACCTTC.

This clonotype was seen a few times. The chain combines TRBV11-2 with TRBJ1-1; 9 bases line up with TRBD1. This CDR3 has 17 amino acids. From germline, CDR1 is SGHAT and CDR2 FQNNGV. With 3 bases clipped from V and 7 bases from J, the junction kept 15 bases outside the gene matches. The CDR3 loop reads CASSFSAGTGFFGEAFF. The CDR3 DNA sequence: TGTGCCAGCAGCTTCTCCGCCGGGACAGGGTTTTTCGGTGAAGCTTTCTTT.

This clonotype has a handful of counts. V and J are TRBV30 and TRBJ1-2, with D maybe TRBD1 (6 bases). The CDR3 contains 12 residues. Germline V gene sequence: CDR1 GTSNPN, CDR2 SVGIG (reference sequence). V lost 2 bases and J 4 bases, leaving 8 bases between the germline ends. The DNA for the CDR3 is TGTGCCTGGAGTCCGACAGGCTATGGCTACACCTTC. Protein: CAWSPTGYGYTF.

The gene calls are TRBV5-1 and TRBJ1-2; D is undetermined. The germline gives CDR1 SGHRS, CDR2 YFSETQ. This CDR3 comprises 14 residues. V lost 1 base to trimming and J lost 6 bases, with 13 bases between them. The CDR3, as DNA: TGCGCCAGCAGCTTGCGGGCCCACCGCGATGGCTACACCTTC. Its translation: CASSLRAHRDGYTF.

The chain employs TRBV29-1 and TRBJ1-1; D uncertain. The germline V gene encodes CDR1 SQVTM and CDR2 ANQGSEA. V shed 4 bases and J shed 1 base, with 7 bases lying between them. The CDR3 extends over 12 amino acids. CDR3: CSVAPGNTEAFF. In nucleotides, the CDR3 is TGCAGCGTTGCCCCCGGGAACACTGAAGCTTTCTTT.

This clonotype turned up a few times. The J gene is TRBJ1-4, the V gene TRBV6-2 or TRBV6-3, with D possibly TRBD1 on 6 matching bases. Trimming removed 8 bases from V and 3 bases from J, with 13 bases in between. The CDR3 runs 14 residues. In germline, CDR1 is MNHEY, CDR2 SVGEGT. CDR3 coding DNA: TGTGCCAGCCGTCCAGGGGAGGCTAATGAAAAACTGTTTTTT. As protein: CASRPGEANEKLFF.

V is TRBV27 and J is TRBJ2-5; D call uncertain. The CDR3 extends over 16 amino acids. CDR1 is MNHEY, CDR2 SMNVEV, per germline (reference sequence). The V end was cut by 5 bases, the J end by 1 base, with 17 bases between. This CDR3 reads CASSVTTAKFQETQYF. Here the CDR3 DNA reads TGTGCCAGCAGTGTTACTACAGCCAAGTTCCAAGAGACCCAGTACTTC.

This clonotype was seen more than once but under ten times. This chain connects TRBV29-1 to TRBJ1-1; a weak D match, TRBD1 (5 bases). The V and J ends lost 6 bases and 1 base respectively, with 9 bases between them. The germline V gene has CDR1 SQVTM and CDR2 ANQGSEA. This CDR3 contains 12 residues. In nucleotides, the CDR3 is TGCAGCGTGGGGCCAGGGAACACTGAAGCTTTCTTT. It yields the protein CSVGPGNTEAFF.

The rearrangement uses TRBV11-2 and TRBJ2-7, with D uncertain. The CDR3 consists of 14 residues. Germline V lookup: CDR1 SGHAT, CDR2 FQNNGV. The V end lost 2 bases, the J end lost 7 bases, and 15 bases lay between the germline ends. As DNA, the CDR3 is TGTGCCAGCAGCTTACTCGGTAAATTTGAAGAGCAGTACTTC. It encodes CASSLLGKFEEQYF.

The chain's CDR3 is CSARLGSNEKLFF. In DNA, the CDR3 is TGCAGTGCTAGACTGGGGAGCAATGAAAAACTGTTTTTT. The rearrangement uses TRBV20-1 and TRBJ1-4; no reliable D call. V lost 2 bases to trimming and J lost 5 bases, with 9 bases between them. This CDR3 has 13 amino acids. The germline V gene has CDR1 DFQATT and CDR2 SNEGSKA (reference sequence).

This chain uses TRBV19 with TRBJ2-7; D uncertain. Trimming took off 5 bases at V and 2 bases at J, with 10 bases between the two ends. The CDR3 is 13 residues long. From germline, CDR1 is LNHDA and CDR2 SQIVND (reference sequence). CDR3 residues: CASSPPRPYEQYF. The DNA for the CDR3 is TGTGCCAGTAGTCCACCAAGGCCCTACGAGCAGTACTTC.

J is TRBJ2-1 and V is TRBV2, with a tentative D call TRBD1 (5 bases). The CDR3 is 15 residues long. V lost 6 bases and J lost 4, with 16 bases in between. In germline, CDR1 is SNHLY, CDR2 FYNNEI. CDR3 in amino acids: CASRLQGNRYNEQFF. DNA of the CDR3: TGTGCCAGCAGGCTCCAGGGTAATCGGTACAATGAGCAGTTCTTC.

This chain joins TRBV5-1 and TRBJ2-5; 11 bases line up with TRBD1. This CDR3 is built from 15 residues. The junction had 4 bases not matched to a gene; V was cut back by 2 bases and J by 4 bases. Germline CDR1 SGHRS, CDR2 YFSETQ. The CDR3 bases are TGCGCCAGCAGCTTCTCCGGGACAGGGGGAGAGACCCAGTACTTC. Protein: CASSFSGTGGETQYF.

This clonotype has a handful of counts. The CDR3 DNA sequence: TGTGCCAGCAGCAACCTAACAAGCGGGGGGCCTTACAATGAGCAGTTCTTC. Protein sequence: CASSNLTSGGPYNEQFF. The chain carries TRBV3-1 and TRBJ2-1, with 9 nucleotides matching TRBD2. The V and J ends lost 5 bases and 4 bases, in that order; junction bases with no gene match: 12. The CDR3 contains 17 residues. Germline loops: CDR1 LGHDT, CDR2 YNNKEL (reference sequence).

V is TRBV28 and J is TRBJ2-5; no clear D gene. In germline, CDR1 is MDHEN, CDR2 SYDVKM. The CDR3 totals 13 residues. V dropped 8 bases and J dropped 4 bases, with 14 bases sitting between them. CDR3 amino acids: CASLDITAETQYF. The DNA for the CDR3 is TGTGCCAGCCTAGACATAACCGCAGAGACCCAGTACTTC.

CDR3 sequence reads: CASSGDSPYEQYF. CDR3 DNA sequence: TGTGCCAGCAGCGGGGACAGCCCCTACGAGCAGTACTTC. This chain connects TRBV7-2 to TRBJ2-7, with 7 bases identical to TRBD1. The CDR3 consists of 13 residues. The junction had 3 bases not matched to a gene; V was cut back by 5 bases and J by 2 bases. Germline assignment: CDR1 SGHTA and CDR2 FQGNSA. Together with reference TRBV7-2 and TRBJ2-7, the CDR3 gives the full variable domain: GAGVSQSPSNKVTEKGKDVELRCDPISGHTALYWYRQSLGQGLEFLIYFQGNSAPDKSGLPSDRFSAERTGGSVSTLTIQRTQQEDSAVYLCASSGDSPYEQYFGPGTRLTVT.

The CDR3 loop reads CASSQDDNSYEQYF. CDR3 sequence (DNA): TGTGCCAGCAGCCAAGACGACAACTCCTACGAGCAGTACTTC. The rearrangement uses TRBV3-1 and TRBJ2-7, with no clear D. Trimming cost V 0 bases and J 0 bases, with 6 bases left between them. This CDR3 spans 14 amino acids. The germline V gene has CDR1 LGHDT and CDR2 YNNKEL (reference sequence).

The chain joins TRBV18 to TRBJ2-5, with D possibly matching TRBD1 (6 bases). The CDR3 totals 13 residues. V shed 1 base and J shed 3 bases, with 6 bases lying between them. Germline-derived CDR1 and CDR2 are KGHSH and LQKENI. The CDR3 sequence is CASSPRQEETQYF. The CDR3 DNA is TGTGCCAGCTCACCACGACAGGAAGAGACCCAGTACTTC.

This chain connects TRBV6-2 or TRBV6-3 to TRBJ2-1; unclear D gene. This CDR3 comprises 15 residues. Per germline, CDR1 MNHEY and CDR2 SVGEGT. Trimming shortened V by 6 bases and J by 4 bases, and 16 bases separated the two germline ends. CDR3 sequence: CASSRDSTAYNEQFF. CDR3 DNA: TGTGCCAGCAGCCGCGATTCTACCGCATACAATGAGCAGTTCTTC.

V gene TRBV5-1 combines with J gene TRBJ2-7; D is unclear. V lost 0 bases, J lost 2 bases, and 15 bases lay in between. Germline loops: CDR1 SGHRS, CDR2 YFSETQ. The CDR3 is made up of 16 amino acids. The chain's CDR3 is CASSLAFGHSAYEQYF. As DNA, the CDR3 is TGCGCCAGCAGCTTGGCCTTCGGGCATTCGGCCTACGAGCAGTACTTC.

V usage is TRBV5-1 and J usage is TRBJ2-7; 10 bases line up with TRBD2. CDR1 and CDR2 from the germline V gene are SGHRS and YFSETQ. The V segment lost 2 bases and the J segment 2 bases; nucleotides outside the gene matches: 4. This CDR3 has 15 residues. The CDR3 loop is CASSLSSGSTYEQYF. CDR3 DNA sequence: TGCGCCAGCAGCTTATCTAGCGGGAGCACCTACGAGCAGTACTTC.

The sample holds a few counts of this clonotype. CDR3 amino acids: CASIGGSEAFF. The CDR3 region has the DNA TGTGCCAGCATAGGGGGTTCTGAAGCTTTCTTT. The chain joins TRBV6-1 to TRBJ1-1; TRBD1 is a possible D gene (6 bases). Trimming left V 7 bases short and J 6 bases short, with 9 bases between. The CDR3 has 11 residues. Germline V lookup: CDR1 MNHNS, CDR2 SASEGT.

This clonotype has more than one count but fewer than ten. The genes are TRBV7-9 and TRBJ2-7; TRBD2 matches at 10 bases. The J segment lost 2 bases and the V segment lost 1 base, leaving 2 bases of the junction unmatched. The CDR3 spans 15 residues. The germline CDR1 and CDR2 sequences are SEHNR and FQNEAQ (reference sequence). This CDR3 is CASSLGTSGPYEQYF. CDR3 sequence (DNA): TGTGCCAGCAGCTTAGGGACTAGCGGTCCCTACGAGCAGTACTTC.